The rows below give T cell receptor beta chains drawn from one sample of a study of cytomegalovirus exposure and HLA in healthy donors. Method: immunoSEQ multiplex PCR; TCRdb's copy keeps in-frame clones and lacks some. The sample lists 70,000 to 95,000 clones; 80% were seen once. The sequenced sample was PBMCs. The receptors originated from a man younger than 30 in good health and CMV-seronegative. Each CDR3 is given with its conserved first and last residue. D genes are given only for firm matches. Clone sizes are given selectively: once, few, many, or a class where the clone is expanded.

clone size,D gene,J gene,V gene,CDR3 DNA,CDR3 protein
NA,TRBD1,TRBJ1-3,TRBV29-1,TGCAGCACATCGACAGGGTCCTCTGGAAACACCATATATTTT,CSTSTGSSGNTIYF
once,NA,TRBJ1-3,TRBV30,TGTGCCTGGACCTCGACAGGCTCTCACACCATATATTTT,CAWTSTGSHTIYF
NA,TRBD2,TRBJ2-1,TRBV7-2,TGTGCCAGCAGCCCCCAGCGGGGGGGCGGGGTTGAGCAGTTCTTC,CASSPQRGGGVEQFF
NA,NA,TRBJ1-2,TRBV7-9,TGTGCCAGCAGCTTAGTTCGCGGGCAGGCGAATAACTATGGCTACACCTTC,CASSLVRGQANNYGYTF
NA,NA,TRBJ2-2,TRBV30,TGTGCCTGGAGTCTTGGACAGAACACCGGGGAGCTGTTTTTT,CAWSLGQNTGELFF
NA,NA,TRBJ1-2,TRBV18,TGTGCCAGCTCCCCAAGAAGAAGCGGCCCAATTGAGGGCTATGGCTACACCTTC,CASSPRRSGPIEGYGYTF
NA,TRBD1,TRBJ1-5,TRBV6-5,TGTGCCAGCAGTTATGCGACAGGGAGTCAGCCCCAGCATTTT,CASSYATGSQPQHF
NA,NA,TRBJ2-2,TRBV2,TGTGCCAGCCGGGGGGGACAGTACTATTACACCGGGGAGCTGTTTTTT,CASRGGQYYYTGELFF
NA,TRBD1,TRBJ2-7,TRBV15,TGTGCCACCAGCAGATGGGGACAGTCTGCCGAGCAGTACTTC,CATSRWGQSAEQYF
NA,NA,TRBJ1-3,TRBV4-1,TGCGCCAGCAGCCAAGCCCACTCTGGAAACACCATATATTTT,CASSQAHSGNTIYF
NA,TRBD1,TRBJ1-1,TRBV7-9,TGTGCCAGCAGCTTAGGACAGGGGATGAACACTGAAGCTTTCTTT,CASSLGQGMNTEAFF
few,NA,TRBJ1-2,TRBV4-1,TGCGCCAGCAGCCAAGACCACAGGGTTAGAAGTGGCTACACCTTC,CASSQDHRVRSGYTF
NA,TRBD2,TRBJ2-7,TRBV6-1,TGTGCCAGCAGCCTTGGGACTAGCGGCTCCTACGAGCAGTACTTC,CASSLGTSGSYEQYF
NA,TRBD1,TRBJ1-2,TRBV5-1,TGCGCCAGCAGCCAGGACAGGGTCGACCTATATGGCTACACCTTC,CASSQDRVDLYGYTF
NA,NA,TRBJ1-5,TRBV6-1,TGTGCCAGCAGTGAAGCGCTTCAGGGAAATCAGCCCCAGCATTTT,CASSEALQGNQPQHF
NA,NA,TRBJ2-3,TRBV4-1,TGCGCCAGCAGCCAAGATAGAGCAGGGGTGACCCACACAGATACGCAGTATTTT,CASSQDRAGVTHTDTQYF
NA,NA,TRBJ2-4,TRBV6-5,TGTGCCAGCAGTTACGGGAGGGCCAAAAACATTCAGTACTTC,CASSYGRAKNIQYF
NA,NA,TRBJ1-3,TRBV5-4,TGTGCCAGCAGCTTGCCCGCGGCGAGCGATTCTGGAAACACCATATATTTT,CASSLPAASDSGNTIYF
few,NA,TRBJ1-3,TRBV30,TGTGCCTGGTGGGAGGGGGGAAGTGGAAACACCATATATTTT,CAWWEGGSGNTIYF
NA,TRBD1,TRBJ1-5,TRBV7-7,TGTGCTAGCAGTCTGGACAGGGATCAGCCCCAGCATTTT,CASSLDRDQPQHF
NA,NA,TRBJ2-1,TRBV9,TGTGCCAGCAGCGCTGGGCATAGCTCCTACAATGAGCAGTTCTTC,CASSAGHSSYNEQFF
few,NA,TRBJ1-1,TRBV2,TGTGCCAGCAGCGCTGGACTCAACACTGAAGCTTTCTTT,CASSAGLNTEAFF